This T cell receptor (beta chain) emerged from a study of T cell changes during pregnancy in multiple sclerosis. The CDR3 has 14 amino acids. Per germline, CDR1 SEHNR and CDR2 FQNEAQ (reference sequence). V was clipped by 5 bases and J by 7 bases, with 15 bases between them. Clones were sequenced by immunoSEQ multiplex PCR, and TCRdb holds only the in-frame ones, with some missing. The sample yields 30,000 to 45,000 clones, roughly 85% seen once. J is TRBJ2-1 and V is TRBV7-9; a possible D gene is TRBD2 (5 bases). Sequenced here: CD4+ T cells from peripheral blood mononuclear cells, sampled before pregnancy. The source of this sequence is a female donor with multiple sclerosis, enrolled in a pregnancy study. DNA of the CDR3: TGTGCCAGCAGCCTCCTCACGGGAATAAATGAGCAGTTCTTC. Its translation: CASSLLTGINEQFF. Looking up the rest from reference TRBV7-9 and TRBJ2-1 gives the full variable domain: DTGVSQNPRHKITKRGQNVTFRCDPISEHNRLYWYRQTLGQGPEFLTYFQNEAQLEKSRLLSDRFSAERPKGSFSTLEIQRTEQGDSAMYLCASSLLTGINEQFFGPGTRLTVL.